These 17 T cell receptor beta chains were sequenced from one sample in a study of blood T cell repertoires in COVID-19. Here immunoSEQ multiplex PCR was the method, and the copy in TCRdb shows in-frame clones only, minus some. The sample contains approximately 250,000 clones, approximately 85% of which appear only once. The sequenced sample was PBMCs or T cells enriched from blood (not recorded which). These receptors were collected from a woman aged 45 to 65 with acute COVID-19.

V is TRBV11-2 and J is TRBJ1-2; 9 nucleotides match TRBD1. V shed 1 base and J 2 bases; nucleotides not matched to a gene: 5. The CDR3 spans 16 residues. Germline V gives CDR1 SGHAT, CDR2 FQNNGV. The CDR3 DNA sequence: TGTGCCAGCAGCTTAGGAAGGGGGACAGGGAACTATGGCTACACCTTC. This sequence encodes CASSLGRGTGNYGYTF. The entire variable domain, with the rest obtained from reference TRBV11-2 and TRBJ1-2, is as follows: EAGVAQSPRYKIIEKRQSVAFWCNPISGHATLYWYQQILGQGPKLLIQFQNNGVVDDSQLPKDRFSAERLKGVDSTLKIQPAKLEDSAVYLCASSLGRGTGNYGYTFGSGTRLTVV.

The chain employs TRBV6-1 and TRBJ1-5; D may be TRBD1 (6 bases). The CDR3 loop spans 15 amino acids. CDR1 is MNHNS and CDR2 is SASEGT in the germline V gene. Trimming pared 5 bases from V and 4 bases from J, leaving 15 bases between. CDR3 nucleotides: TGTGCCAGCAGTTCACAGGGAGAACGTAATCAGCCCCAGCATTTT. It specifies CASSSQGERNQPQHF.

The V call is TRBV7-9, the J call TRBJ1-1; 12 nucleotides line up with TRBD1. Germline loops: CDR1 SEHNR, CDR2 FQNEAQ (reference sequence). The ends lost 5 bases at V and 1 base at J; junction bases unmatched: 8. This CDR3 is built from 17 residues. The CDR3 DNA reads TGTGCCAGCAGCGGACCGGGACAGGGGGCGGGGAACACTGAAGCTTTCTTT. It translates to CASSGPGQGAGNTEAFF.

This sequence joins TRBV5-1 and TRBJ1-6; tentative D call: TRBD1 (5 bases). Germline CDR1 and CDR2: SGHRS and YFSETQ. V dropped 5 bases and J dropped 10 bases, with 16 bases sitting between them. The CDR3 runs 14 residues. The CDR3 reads CASRRWGEGSPLHF. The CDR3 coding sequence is TGCGCCAGCAGGCGATGGGGGGAGGGATCACCCCTCCACTTT.

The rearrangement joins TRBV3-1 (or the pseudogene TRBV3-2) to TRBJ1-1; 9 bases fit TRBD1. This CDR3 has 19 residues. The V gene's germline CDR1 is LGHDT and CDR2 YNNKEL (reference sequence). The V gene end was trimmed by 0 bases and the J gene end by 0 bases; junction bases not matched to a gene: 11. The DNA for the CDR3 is TGTGCCAGCAGCCAAGATGAGTGGGGACAGGGTAATATGAACACTGAAGCTTTCTTT. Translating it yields CASSQDEWGQGNMNTEAFF.

The CDR3 nucleotides are TGTGCCAGCAGTGAGGCAGGGCTTTATCAGCCCCAGCATTTT. Protein product: CASSEAGLYQPQHF. The chain joins TRBV6-1 to TRBJ1-5; weak D call: TRBD1 (5 bases). CDR1 MNHNS and CDR2 SASEGT come from the germline V gene. Trimming stripped 3 bases from V and 5 bases from J, with 11 bases between. The CDR3 consists of 14 residues.

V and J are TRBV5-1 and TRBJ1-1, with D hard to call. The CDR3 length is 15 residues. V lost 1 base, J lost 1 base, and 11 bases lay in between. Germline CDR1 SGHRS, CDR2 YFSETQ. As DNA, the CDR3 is TGCGCCAGCAGCTTGTGGAGCCTCACGAACACTGAAGCTTTCTTT. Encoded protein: CASSLWSLTNTEAFF.

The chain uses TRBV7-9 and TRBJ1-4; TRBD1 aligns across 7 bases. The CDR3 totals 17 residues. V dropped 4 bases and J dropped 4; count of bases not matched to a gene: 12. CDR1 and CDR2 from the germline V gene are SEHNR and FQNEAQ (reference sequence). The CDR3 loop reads CASSSKQGVGLNEKLFF. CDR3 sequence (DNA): TGTGCCAGCAGCTCGAAGCAGGGGGTCGGTCTTAATGAAAAACTGTTTTTT.

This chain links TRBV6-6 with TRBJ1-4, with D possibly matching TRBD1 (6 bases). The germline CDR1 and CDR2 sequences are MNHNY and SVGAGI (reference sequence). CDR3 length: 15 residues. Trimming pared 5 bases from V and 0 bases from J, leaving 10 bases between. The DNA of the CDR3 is TGTGCCAGCAGTCAGACAGGTGCAACTAATGAAAAACTGTTTTTT. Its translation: CASSQTGATNEKLFF.

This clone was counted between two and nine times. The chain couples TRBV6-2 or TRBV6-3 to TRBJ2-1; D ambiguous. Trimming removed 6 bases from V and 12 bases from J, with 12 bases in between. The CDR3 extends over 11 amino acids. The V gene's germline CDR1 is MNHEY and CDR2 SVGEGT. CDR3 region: CASSTAGSQFF. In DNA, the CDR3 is TGTGCCAGCAGCACGGCAGGTTCGCAGTTCTTC.

The DNA of the CDR3 is TGTGCCAGCAGCTTAATGGGGGGTTTTTGGGATAATTCACCCCTCCACTTT. Protein product: CASSLMGGFWDNSPLHF. The V gene is TRBV7-2, the J gene TRBJ1-6, with a weak D call TRBD1 (5 bases). The germline gives CDR1 SGHTA, CDR2 FQGNSA. Trimming removed 2 bases at V and 5 bases at J, with 16 bases between. This CDR3 spans 17 amino acids.

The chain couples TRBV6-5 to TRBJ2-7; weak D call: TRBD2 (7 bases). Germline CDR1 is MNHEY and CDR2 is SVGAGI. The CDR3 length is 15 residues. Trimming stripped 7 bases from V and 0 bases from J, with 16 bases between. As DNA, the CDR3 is TGTGCCAGCACCTTAGGGGGGGCTTCCTCCTACGAGCAGTACTTC. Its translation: CASTLGGASSYEQYF.

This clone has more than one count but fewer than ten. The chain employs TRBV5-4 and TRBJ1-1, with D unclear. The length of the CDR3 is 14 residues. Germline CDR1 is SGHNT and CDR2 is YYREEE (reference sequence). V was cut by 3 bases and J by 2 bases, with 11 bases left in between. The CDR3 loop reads CASSSLGQNTEAFF. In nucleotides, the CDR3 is TGTGCCAGCAGCTCCCTGGGCCAAAACACTGAAGCTTTCTTT.

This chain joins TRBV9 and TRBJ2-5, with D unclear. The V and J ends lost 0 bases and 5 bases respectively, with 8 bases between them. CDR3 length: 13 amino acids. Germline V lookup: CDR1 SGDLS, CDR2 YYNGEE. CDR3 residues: CASSVGNWETQYF. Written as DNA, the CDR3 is TGTGCCAGCAGCGTAGGCAACTGGGAGACCCAGTACTTC.

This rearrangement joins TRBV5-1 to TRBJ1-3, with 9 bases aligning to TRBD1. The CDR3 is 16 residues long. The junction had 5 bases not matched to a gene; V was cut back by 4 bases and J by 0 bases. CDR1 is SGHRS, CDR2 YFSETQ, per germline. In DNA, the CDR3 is TGCGCCAGCAGCGGACAGGGGATGAGCTCTGGAAACACCATATATTTT. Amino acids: CASSGQGMSSGNTIYF.

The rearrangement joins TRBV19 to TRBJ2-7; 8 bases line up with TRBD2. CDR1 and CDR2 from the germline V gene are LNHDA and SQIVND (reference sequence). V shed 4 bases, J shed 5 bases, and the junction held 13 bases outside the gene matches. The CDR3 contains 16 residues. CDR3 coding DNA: TGTGCCAGTAGTAGGGGGACTAGGATTACCTTGGACGAGCAGTACTTC. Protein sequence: CASSRGTRITLDEQYF.

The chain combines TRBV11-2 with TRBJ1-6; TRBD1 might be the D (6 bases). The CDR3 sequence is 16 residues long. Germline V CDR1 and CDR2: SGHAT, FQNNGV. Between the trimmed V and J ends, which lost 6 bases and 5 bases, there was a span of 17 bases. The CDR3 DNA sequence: TGTGCCAGCAGGACCACCGGGACAAAAGATAATTCACCCCTCCACTTT. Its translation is CASRTTGTKDNSPLHF.